Sequencing of this TCR beta chain was carried out in a study of Graves' ophthalmopathy and Graves' hyperthyroidism. Amplifying from RNA transcripts, the study obtained TCR beta CDR3 regions. RT-PCR with HTBI primers came first, then second-round multiplex PCR. TCRdb reprocessed the multiplex PCR reads with MiXCR, giving one entry per CDR3 protein. The sample contains around 1.1 million distinct CDR3 sequences, less than 45% of which appear only once. Material: peripheral blood or thyroid tissue (not recorded which). The TCR originated in an adult man with Graves' hyperthyroidism.

CDR3 protein: CASSFTGTHTYPNYTF. CDR3 coding DNA: TGTGCCAGCAGCTTTACAGGGACCCATACTTATCCTAACTACACCTTC. The chain uses TRBV7-9 and TRBJ1-2; tentatively, D is TRBD1 (6 bases). Looked up from germline, CDR1 is SEHNR and CDR2 is FQNEAQ (reference sequence). The CDR3 loop spans 16 amino acids. Trimming left V 3 bases short and J 10 bases short, with 24 bases between.